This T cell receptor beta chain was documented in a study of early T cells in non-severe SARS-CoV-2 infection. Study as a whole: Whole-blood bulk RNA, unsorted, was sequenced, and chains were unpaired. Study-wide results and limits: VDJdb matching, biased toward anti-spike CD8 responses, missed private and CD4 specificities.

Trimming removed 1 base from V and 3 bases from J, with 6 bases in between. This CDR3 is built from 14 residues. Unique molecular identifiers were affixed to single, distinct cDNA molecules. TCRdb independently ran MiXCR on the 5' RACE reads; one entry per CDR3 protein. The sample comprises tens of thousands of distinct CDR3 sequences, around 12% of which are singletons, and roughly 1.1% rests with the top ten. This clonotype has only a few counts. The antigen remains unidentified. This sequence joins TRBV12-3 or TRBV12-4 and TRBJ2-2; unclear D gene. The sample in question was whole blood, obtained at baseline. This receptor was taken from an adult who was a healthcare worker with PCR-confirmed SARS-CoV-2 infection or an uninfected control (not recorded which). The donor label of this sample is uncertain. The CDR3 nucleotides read TGTGCCAGCAGTTTAGTTGGGGACACCGGGGAGCTGTTTTTT. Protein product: CASSLVGDTGELFF.